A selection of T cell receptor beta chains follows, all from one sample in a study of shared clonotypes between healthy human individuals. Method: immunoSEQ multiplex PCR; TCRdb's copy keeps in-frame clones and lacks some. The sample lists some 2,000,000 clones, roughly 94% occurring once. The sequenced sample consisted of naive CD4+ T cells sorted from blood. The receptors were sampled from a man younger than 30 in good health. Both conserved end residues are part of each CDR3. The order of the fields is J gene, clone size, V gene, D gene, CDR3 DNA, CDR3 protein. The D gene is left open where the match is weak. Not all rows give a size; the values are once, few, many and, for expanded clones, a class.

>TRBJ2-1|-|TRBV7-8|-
TGTGCCAGCAGCTTAGAGGGGAGCTCCTACAATGAGCAGTTCTTC
CASSLEGSSYNEQFF
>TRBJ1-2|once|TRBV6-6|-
TGTGCCAGCAGCCCGGGCTATGGCTACACCTTC
CASSPGYGYTF
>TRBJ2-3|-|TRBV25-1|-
TGTGCCAGCACTTTAGGGGGCACAGATACGCAGTATTTT
CASTLGGTDTQYF
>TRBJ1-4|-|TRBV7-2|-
TGTGCCAGCAGCTTACAGGGAGTAGCAACTAATGAAAAACTGTTTTTT
CASSLQGVATNEKLFF
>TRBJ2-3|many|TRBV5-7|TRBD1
TGTGCCAGCAGCAAGGGACAGGGGCTGGATTTT
CASSKGQGLDF
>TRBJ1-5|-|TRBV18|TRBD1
TGTGCCAGCTCACCCCCGACAGGGAATCAGCCCCAGCATTTT
CASSPPTGNQPQHF
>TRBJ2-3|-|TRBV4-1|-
TGCGCCAGCAGCCAAGGGTGGATGGGGCGGTCCACAGATACGCAGTATTTT
CASSQGWMGRSTDTQYF
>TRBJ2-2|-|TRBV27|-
TGTGCCAGCAGCTCAAAGCCTAGCTCGGCCGGGGAGCTGTTTTTT
CASSSKPSSAGELFF
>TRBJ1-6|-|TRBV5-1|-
TGCGCCAGCCGAATGGAGTCGGGTTCAAATTCACCCCTCCACTTT
CASRMESGSNSPLHF
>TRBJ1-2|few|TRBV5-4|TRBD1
TGTGCCAGCAGCATGGGACAGCGCTATGGCTACACCTTC
CASSMGQRYGYTF
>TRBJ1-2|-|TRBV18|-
TGTGCCAGCTCAGGGACACCTCAAAGAAACTATGGCTACACCTTC
CASSGTPQRNYGYTF
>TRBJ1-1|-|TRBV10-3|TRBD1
TGTGCCATCAGTGCCGGACAGGGAGGGGTCACTGAAGCTTTCTTT
CAISAGQGGVTEAFF
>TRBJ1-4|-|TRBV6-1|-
TGTGCCAGCAGTGGGATGCCTCGAGCGGCTAATGAAAAACTGTTTTTT
CASSGMPRAANEKLFF
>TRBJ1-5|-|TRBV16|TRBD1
TGTGCCAGCAGCCAACAGGGGGTAGGTCAGCCCCAGCATTTT
CASSQQGVGQPQHF
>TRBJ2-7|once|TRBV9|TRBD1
TGTGCCAGCAGCGTAGGAGGACAGGGGGCGAACTACGAGCAGTACTTC
CASSVGGQGANYEQYF
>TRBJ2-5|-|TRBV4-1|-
TGCGCCAGCAGCCAAGCTTACAGGAGGGGAGAGACCCAGTACTTC
CASSQAYRRGETQYF
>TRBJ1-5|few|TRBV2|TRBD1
TGTGCCAGCAGGGGGACAGGGGAAAAGCCCCAGCATTTT
CASRGTGEKPQHF
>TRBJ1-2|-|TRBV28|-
TGTGCCAGCAGTTTGGCAGCTAACTATGGCTACACCTTC
CASSLAANYGYTF
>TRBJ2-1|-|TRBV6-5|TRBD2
TGTGCCAGCAGTTACACGGGAGGGTCCTACAATGAGCAGTTCTTC
CASSYTGGSYNEQFF
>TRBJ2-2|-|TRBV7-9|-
TGTGCCAGCAGCAACAGACTCGACACCATCACCGGGGAGCTGTTTTTT
CASSNRLDTITGELFF
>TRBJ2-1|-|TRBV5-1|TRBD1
TGCGCCAGCAGCGGGGCCCTCCAGCATAGGGGGCACAATGAGCAGTTCTTC
CASSGALQHRGHNEQFF
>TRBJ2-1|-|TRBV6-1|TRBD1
TGTGCCAGCAGTCGGGACAGGGTATACAATGAGCAGTTCTTC
CASSRDRVYNEQFF
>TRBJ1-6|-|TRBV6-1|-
TGTGCCAGCAGTGCCCAGGGTTTGGCTTCACCCCTCCACTTT
CASSAQGLASPLHF
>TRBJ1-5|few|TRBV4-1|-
TGCGCCAGCAGCCAAGAACACAATCAGCCCCAGCATTTT
CASSQEHNQPQHF
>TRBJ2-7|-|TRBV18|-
TGTGCCAGCTCACCACCAAACGGGACGCCCGAGCAGTACTTC
CASSPPNGTPEQYF
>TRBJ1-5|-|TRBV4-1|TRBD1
TGCGCCAGCAGCCGGACCGGGACAGGGGGGAATCAGCCCCAGCATTTT
CASSRTGTGGNQPQHF
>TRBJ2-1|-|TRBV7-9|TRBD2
TGTGCCAGCAGCCCACGGACTAGCGGGAGGGAGAATGAGCAGTTCTTC
CASSPRTSGRENEQFF
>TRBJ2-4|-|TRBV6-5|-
TGTGCCAGCTCGTCAGAACGCGACATTCAGTACTTC
CASSSERDIQYF
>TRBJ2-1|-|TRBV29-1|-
TGCAGCGTTGAAGATACGGCCAGTTTCTCCTACAATGAGCAGTTCTTC
CSVEDTASFSYNEQFF
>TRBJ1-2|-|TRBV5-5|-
TGTGCCAGCAGTTTATCGAACTATGGCTACACCTTC
CASSLSNYGYTF
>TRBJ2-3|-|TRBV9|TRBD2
TGTGCCAGCAGCAGTACTAGCGGATACACAGATACGCAGTATTTT
CASSSTSGYTDTQYF
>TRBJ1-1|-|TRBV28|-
TGTGCCAGCAGTTTCTCCGGGCTCCTCGGGTTAGTGAGGAACACTGAAGCTTTCTTT
CASSFSGLLGLVRNTEAFF
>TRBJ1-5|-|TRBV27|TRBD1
TGTGCCAGCAGTTTCGGACAGGGGGTTCAGCCCCAGCATTTT
CASSFGQGVQPQHF
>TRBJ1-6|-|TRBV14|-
TGTGCCAGCAGCCGGGGTACAGTCGGAGCATCCTATAATTCACCCCTCCACTTT
CASSRGTVGASYNSPLHF
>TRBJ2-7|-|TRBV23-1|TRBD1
TGCGCCAGCAGTCAATCGACGTACCGGGACAGAGATTACGAGCAGTACTTC
CASSQSTYRDRDYEQYF
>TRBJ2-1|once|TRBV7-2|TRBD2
TGTGCCAGCAGCTTATTTAGGCTAGCGGGAGATGAGCAGTTCTTC
CASSLFRLAGDEQFF
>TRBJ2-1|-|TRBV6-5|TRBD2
TGTGCCAGCAGTTACTTGGTAGCGGGAAACAATGAGCAGTTCTTC
CASSYLVAGNNEQFF
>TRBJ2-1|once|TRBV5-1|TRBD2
TGCGCCAGCAGCTTGGGACCCTCTAGCGGGGGAACCGATGAGCAGTTCTTC
CASSLGPSSGGTDEQFF
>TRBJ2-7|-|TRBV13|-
TGTGCCAGCAGCTCCCGGGACCACGAGCAGTACTTC
CASSSRDHEQYF
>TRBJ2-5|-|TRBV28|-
TGTGCCAGCAGTTCGAGCGCTTCCGGGACCCAACAAGAGACCCAGTACTTC
CASSSSASGTQQETQYF
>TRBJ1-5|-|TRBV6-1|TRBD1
TGTGCCAGTGGACAGGGGGTTAGGCAGCCCCAGCATTTT
CASGQGVRQPQHF
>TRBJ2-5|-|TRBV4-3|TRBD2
TGCGCCAGCAGCCAAGAAGGGACAGGGAGGGGGACTAGCGGGAGTAGGGCGGAGACCCAGTACTTC
CASSQEGTGRGTSGSRAETQYF
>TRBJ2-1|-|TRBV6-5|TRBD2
TGTGCCAGCAGCACCCTAGCGGGAGTCCACAATGAGCAGTTCTTC
CASSTLAGVHNEQFF
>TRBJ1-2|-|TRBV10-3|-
TGTGCCATCAGTGAGTCAGGGGAATATGGCTACACCTTC
CAISESGEYGYTF
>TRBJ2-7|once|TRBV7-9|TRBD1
TGTGCCAGCAGCCGAGACAGGGGCGAGCAGTACTTC
CASSRDRGEQYF
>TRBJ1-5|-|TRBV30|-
TGTGCCTGGAGTGTACACAGAAAATCCTTAAATCAGCCCCAGCATTTT
CAWSVHRKSLNQPQHF
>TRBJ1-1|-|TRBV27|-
TGTGCCAGCAGTTTATCCTTCAACACTGAAGCTTTCTTT
CASSLSFNTEAFF
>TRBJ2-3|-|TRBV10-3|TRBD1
TGTGCCATCAGTGGGACAGGGGGAAACACAGATACGCAGTATTTT
CAISGTGGNTDTQYF
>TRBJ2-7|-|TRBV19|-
TGTGCCAGTAGTCTCGGTCTGGAAAACTACGAGCAGTACTTC
CASSLGLENYEQYF